The next 5 T cell receptor beta chains were all read from a single sample in a study of molecular identifiers for immune sequencing clone quantification. Via MiXCR, TCRdb re-called the PCR reads, giving one row per CDR3 protein. The sample consists of about 640,000 distinct CDR3 sequences, just under 20% of them appearing once. Material for sequencing was naive CD8+ T cells from blood, with Jurkat cell RNA spiked in. Documented subset: FACS-sorted CD8+CD4-CCR7+CD45RA+ naive T cells. The receptor source for this set is a human donor in good health. Some libraries in this study had Jurkat cell RNA spiked in.

Regarding this clonotype: A much larger clonotype is one base distant, so this may be a read error. The chain joins TRBV20-1 to TRBJ2-7, with a weak D call TRBD2 (5 bases). This CDR3 is built from 14 residues. Germline V gene lookup returns CDR1 DFQATT and CDR2 SNEGSKA (reference sequence). CDR3 bases: TGCAGTACTAGAGATTTAGGGTCTGGGTACGAGCAGTACTTC. Its translation is CSTRDLGSGYEQYF.

This clonotype was counted many times. V gene TRBV10-1 combines with J gene TRBJ2-1; the D gene is possibly TRBD2 (6 bases). Germline V gene sequence: CDR1 WNHNN, CDR2 SYGVQD (reference sequence). V was clipped by 3 bases and J by 8 bases, with 8 bases between them. The CDR3 consists of 12 residues. CDR3 loop: CASSDIADEQFF. DNA for the CDR3: TGCGCCAGCAGTGATATAGCGGATGAGCAGTTCTTC.

The table lists this clonotype with many counts. The V call is TRBV6-2 or TRBV6-3, the J call TRBJ2-2, with D unclear. Germline lookup yields CDR1 MNHEY and CDR2 SVGEGT. With 5 bases removed from V and 1 base from J, the gap between germline ends came to 8 bases. The CDR3 spans 14 residues. In DNA form, the CDR3 reads TGTGCCAGCAGTCGGACCAAGAACACCGGGGAGCTGTTTTTT. Its protein is CASSRTKNTGELFF.

V usage is TRBV7-9 and J usage is TRBJ2-2; no clear D gene. CDR1 is SEHNR, CDR2 FQNEAQ, per germline (reference sequence). V was shortened by 5 bases and J by 7 bases, with 8 bases between the two germline ends. The CDR3 sequence is 12 residues long. The CDR3 spells CASSPMGGELFF. The CDR3 DNA reads TGTGCCAGCAGCCCCATGGGCGGGGAGCTGTTTTTT.

The gene calls are TRBV30 and TRBJ1-6; possibly TRBD1 for D (5 bases). Deletions cut 3 bases from V and 7 bases from J, with 22 bases between. CDR1 and CDR2 (germline): GTSNPN, SVGIG (reference sequence). The CDR3 covers 17 residues. CDR3: CAWRGGGDLTRNSPLHF. The CDR3 region has the DNA TGTGCCTGGAGAGGTGGTGGGGACTTAACGAGGAATTCACCCCTCCACTTT.